This TCR beta chain was documented in a study of shared T cell receptors in the human thymus. Germline values: CDR1 LGHNT, CDR2 FRNRAP. V gave up 0 bases and J gave up 6 bases; unmatched junction bases: 1. The CDR3 sequence is 14 residues long. This clone appeared a few times. The data were produced by immunoSEQ multiplex PCR, yet TCRdb's version contains in-frame clones alone and is incomplete. Among about 540,000 clones listed, around 78% were seen once. The sample was also linked to a second study, of human thymus T cells. From that report: Donors were healthy Finnish babies undergoing corrective operations for congenital heart defects. Both thymic and peripheral blood repertoires showed apparently biased V and J usage.

What was sequenced was thymocytes. This chain links TRBV12-5 with TRBJ1-5; 8 bases fit TRBD1. The TCR comes from a boy under two years old with a congenital heart defect. The CDR3 DNA reads as TGTGCTAGTGGTTTGGTACAGGGGGGTCAGCCCCAGCATTTT. Translated, it gives CASGLVQGGQPQHF.